These 25 T cell receptor beta chains share one sample of origin, sequenced in a study of CD8 T cells in ankylosing spondylitis. These receptors have no known antigen. Broader study findings: For ankylosing spondylitis blood, a TCR beta motif of fewer than 10 highly homologous variants appeared characteristic.

Via MiXCR, TCRdb re-called the 5' RACE reads, giving one row per CDR3 protein. Of under 950,000 distinct CDR3 sequences in the sample, about 20% are singletons; the top ten hold about 20%. The sample comprised blood, either unsorted or a sorted T cell fraction (not recorded which). These receptors were taken from a male donor with ankylosing spondylitis.

This clonotype was detected only a few times. The chain has TRBV9 and TRBJ2-5, with D possibly TRBD2 on 6 matching bases. Per the germline V gene, CDR1 is SGDLS and CDR2 is YYNGEE. Trimming removed 5 bases at V and 5 bases at J, with 13 bases between. CDR3 length equals 13 residues. The CDR3 reads CASSGTRGETQYF. The CDR3 DNA reads as TGTGCCAGCAGTGGTACCCGGGGGGAGACCCAGTACTTC.

The chain is built from TRBV5-1 and TRBJ2-2; no clear D. The V and J ends lost 3 bases and 4 bases respectively, with 10 bases between them. Germline CDR1 is SGHRS and CDR2 is YFSETQ. CDR3 size: 14 residues. As DNA, the CDR3 is TGCGCCAGCAGCTCGGATGACACCACCGGGGAGCTGTTTTTT. Its protein product is CASSSDDTTGELFF.

The chain has TRBV20-1 and TRBJ2-1, with TRBD2 matching 9 bases. The junction had 8 bases not matched to a gene; V was cut back by 5 bases and J by 6 bases. This CDR3 has 14 amino acids. Germline loops: CDR1 DFQATT, CDR2 SNEGSKA (reference sequence). The CDR3 is CSARARLAANEQFF. In nucleotides, the CDR3 is TGCAGTGCTCGGGCGAGACTAGCGGCCAATGAGCAGTTCTTC.

This clonotype appeared a few times. The V call is TRBV28, the J call TRBJ2-3, with D perhaps matching TRBD2 (5 bases). V lost 4 bases and J 3 bases, leaving 11 bases between the germline ends. Per germline, CDR1 MDHEN and CDR2 SYDVKM. The CDR3 is made up of 14 amino acids. The CDR3 sequence is CASSSPEGTDTQYF. The DNA of the CDR3 is TGTGCCAGCAGTTCCCCCGAGGGTACAGATACGCAGTATTTT. Full variable domain (remainder filled in from reference TRBV28 and TRBJ2-3): DVKVTQSSRYLVKRTGEKVFLECVQDMDHENMFWYRQDPGLGLRLIYFSYDVKMKEKGDIPEGYSVSREKKERFSLILESASTNQTSMYLCASSSPEGTDTQYFGPGTRLTVL.

This clonotype occurred a few times. The V and J genes are TRBV4-1 and TRBJ1-2; no firm D call. Trimming left V 0 bases short and J 4 bases short, with 6 bases between. Germline-derived CDR1 and CDR2 are MGHRA and YSYEKL. The length of the CDR3 is 13 residues. The CDR3 region is CASSQDGSYGYTF. The CDR3 bases are TGCGCCAGCAGCCAAGATGGGAGCTATGGCTACACCTTC.

In DNA, the CDR3 is TGTGCCAGCAGTGGAGTTTTCTCCTACGAGCAGTACTTC. It encodes CASSGVFSYEQYF. The chain couples TRBV2 to TRBJ2-7; the D is unclear. The CDR3 is 13 residues long. Germline V gene lookup returns CDR1 SNHLY and CDR2 FYNNEI. The V end was cut by 4 bases, the J end by 0 bases, with 7 bases between.

This clonotype has only a few counts. The chain recombines TRBV18 with TRBJ2-3, with 8 bases identical to TRBD2. This CDR3 contains 16 residues. With 3 bases clipped from V and 6 bases from J, the junction kept 11 bases outside the gene matches. Germline V gene sequence: CDR1 KGHSH, CDR2 LQKENI. The DNA for the CDR3 is TGTGCCAGCTCACCCGAGGCGGGAGGTCGAGCCGATACGCAGTATTTT. This gives the protein CASSPEAGGRADTQYF.

J is TRBJ1-2 and V is TRBV24-1; a weak D match, TRBD1 (5 bases). CDR3 length equals 17 residues. Germline loops: CDR1 KGHDR, CDR2 SFDVKD. Trimming shortened V by 5 bases and J by 0 bases, and 18 bases separated the two germline ends. The CDR3 DNA sequence: TGTGCCACCAGTGTCCGGGGGGATAGGAGAGCTAACTATGGCTACACCTTC. Encoded protein: CATSVRGDRRANYGYTF.

This clonotype was detected a few times. V gene TRBV15 combines with J gene TRBJ1-6; no clear D gene. CDR1 and CDR2 from the germline V gene are LNHNV and YYDKDF (reference sequence). The V end lost 0 bases, the J end lost 12 bases, and 12 bases lay between the germline ends. The CDR3 covers 14 residues. The CDR3 is CATSRDSGIRPLHF. The CDR3 coding sequence is TGTGCCACCAGCAGAGATTCCGGGATCCGACCCCTCCACTTT.

This chain joins TRBV28 and TRBJ1-5; D may be TRBD1 (5 bases). In germline, CDR1 is MDHEN, CDR2 SYDVKM. Trimming removed 8 bases from V and 6 bases from J, with 14 bases in between. The CDR3 consists of 13 residues. The CDR3 spells CASLGGVSQPQHF. CDR3 in DNA: TGTGCCAGCCTCGGGGGAGTAAGTCAGCCCCAGCATTTT.

The genes are TRBV5-1 and TRBJ2-1; no clear D. The length of the CDR3 is 15 residues. Trimming left V 0 bases short and J 6 bases short, with 13 bases between. The germline V gene has CDR1 SGHRS and CDR2 YFSETQ. This CDR3 is CASSLGSARSNEQFF. Written as DNA, the CDR3 is TGCGCCAGCAGCTTGGGAAGCGCCCGGAGCAATGAGCAGTTCTTC.

This chain links TRBV12-3 or TRBV12-4 with TRBJ1-5; D uncertain. There are 14 residues in the CDR3. With 7 bases removed from V and 0 bases from J, the gap between germline ends came to 10 bases. CDR3 DNA: TGTGCCAGCACCAAGGACGGTAGCAATCAGCCCCAGCATTTT. This sequence encodes CASTKDGSNQPQHF.

This clonotype was seen more than once but under ten times. The genes are TRBV21-1 and TRBJ1-5; TRBD1 is the table's D call, not checked against the DNA. TRBV21-1 is noted as a pseudogene. The CDR3 covers 14 residues. DNA of the CDR3: TGTGCCAGCAGCAAACAGGGTTCCCGTGAGCCCCAGCATTTT. Translation gives CASSKQGSREPQHF.

This clonotype was seen repeatedly, ten times or more. V usage is TRBV7-2 and J usage is TRBJ2-3, with a tentative D call TRBD1 (6 bases). The CDR3 spans 16 residues. CDR1 SGHTA and CDR2 FQGNSA come from the germline V gene. Trimming removed 7 bases at V and 4 bases at J, with 21 bases between. The DNA for the CDR3 is TGTGCCAGCACTCTGAACAGGGTTGGGTTGCCAGATACGCAGTATTTT. Residues: CASTLNRVGLPDTQYF. Supplemented by reference TRBV7-2 and TRBJ2-3, the full variable domain reads GAGVSQSPSNKVTEKGKDVELRCDPISGHTALYWYRQSLGQGLEFLIYFQGNSAPDKSGLPSDRFSAERTGGSVSTLTIQRTQQEDSAVYLCASTLNRVGLPDTQYFGPGTRLTVL.

This clonotype was recorded many times. This chain uses TRBV7-9 with TRBJ2-2; D not resolved. The CDR3 totals 14 residues. V shed 5 bases and J shed 3 bases, with 10 bases lying between them. In germline, CDR1 is SEHNR, CDR2 FQNEAQ (reference sequence). CDR3: CASSPKTDTGELFF. CDR3 nucleotides: TGTGCCAGCAGCCCGAAGACGGACACCGGGGAGCTGTTTTTT.

This clonotype was counted ten times or more. CDR3 sequence (DNA): TGTGCCAGCAGCCCCGGGACCGAAGAGACCCAGTACTTC. It yields the protein CASSPGTEETQYF. This sequence joins TRBV12-3 or TRBV12-4 and TRBJ2-5, with D possibly called TRBD1 or TRBD2 (5 bases each). The CDR3 extends over 13 amino acids. The V end lost 6 bases, the J end lost 3 bases, and 11 bases lay between the germline ends.

The V call is TRBV18, the J call TRBJ2-6, with TRBD1 matching over 7 bases. The germline CDR1 and CDR2 sequences are KGHSH and LQKENI. The CDR3 loop spans 17 amino acids. With V trimmed by 1 base and J by 0 bases, 3 bases remained unmatched. The CDR3 sequence is CASSPQGATSGANVLTF. CDR3 nucleotides: TGTGCCAGCTCACCACAGGGGGCTACCTCTGGGGCCAACGTCCTGACTTTC. The full variable domain, with the rest looked up from reference TRBV18 and TRBJ2-6, is NAGVMQNPRHLVRRRGQEARLRCSPMKGHSHVYWYRQLPEEGLKFMVYLQKENIIDESGMPKERFSAEFPKEGPSILRIQQVVRGDSAAYFCASSPQGATSGANVLTFGAGSRLTVL.

The sample holds a few counts of this clonotype. The chain joins TRBV10-3 to TRBJ2-5, with D unclear. CDR1 is ENHRY and CDR2 is SYGVKD in the germline V gene. The CDR3 loop spans 13 amino acids. Trimming removed 0 bases from V and 3 bases from J, with 5 bases in between. CDR3 sequence: CAISESQEETQYF. The CDR3 DNA is TGTGCCATCAGTGAGTCCCAGGAAGAGACCCAGTACTTC.

The DNA of the CDR3 is TGCAGCGTTAACCCGGACAGCCCAGATCTCGACTATGGCTACACCTTC. Encoded protein: CSVNPDSPDLDYGYTF. This chain joins TRBV29-1 and TRBJ1-2; maybe TRBD1 (6 bases). This CDR3 region has 16 residues. Per germline, CDR1 SQVTM and CDR2 ANQGSEA. V shed 5 bases and J shed 3 bases, with 22 bases lying between them.

The sample holds a few counts of this clonotype. The chain joins TRBV12-3 or TRBV12-4 to TRBJ1-2, with a weak D call TRBD1 (5 bases). This CDR3 has 13 residues. V lost 5 bases to trimming and J lost 4 bases, with 11 bases between them. CDR3 nucleotide sequence: TGTGCCAGCAGTCCGGACAAGAGCTATGGCTACACCTTC. The encoded protein is CASSPDKSYGYTF.

This clonotype was found a few times. CDR3 nucleotides: TGTGCCAGCAGCTTGGTCCCGGACAGCCAAGAGACCCAGTACTTC. It encodes CASSLVPDSQETQYF. The chain employs TRBV5-6 and TRBJ2-5; a weak D match, TRBD1 (6 bases). Between the trimmed V and J ends, which lost 0 bases and 1 base, there was a span of 10 bases. Germline assignment: CDR1 SGHDT and CDR2 YYEEEE. This CDR3 has 15 amino acids.

The chain links TRBV14 to TRBJ1-1, with unresolved D. Germline lookup yields CDR1 SGHDN and CDR2 FVKESK. The V gene lost 0 bases and the J gene lost 1 base, with 12 bases spanning the gap. The CDR3 consists of 16 residues. The CDR3 sequence: CASSQDGEGSNTEAFF. For the CDR3, the DNA is TGTGCCAGCAGCCAAGATGGCGAGGGATCGAACACTGAAGCTTTCTTT. The full variable domain, in which reference TRBV14 and TRBJ1-1 provide the parts outside the CDR3, is EAGVTQFPSHSVIEKGQTVTLRCDPISGHDNLYWYRRVMGKEIKFLLHFVKESKQDESGMPNNRFLAERTGGTYSTLKVQPAELEDSGVYFCASSQDGEGSNTEAFFGQGTRLTVV.

V gene TRBV20-1 combines with J gene TRBJ1-1; possibly TRBD1 for D (5 bases). CDR1 DFQATT and CDR2 SNEGSKA come from the germline V gene (reference sequence). Trimming stripped 4 bases from V and 5 bases from J, with 14 bases between. This CDR3 has 13 amino acids. CDR3 in amino acids: CSATPGPRTEAFF. The CDR3 DNA is TGCAGTGCTACACCGGGACCGAGGACTGAAGCTTTCTTT.

This clonotype was observed a handful of times. This sequence joins TRBV7-2 and TRBJ2-7, with a possible D match to TRBD2 (6 bases). The CDR3 contains 17 residues. CDR1 and CDR2 (germline): SGHTA, FQGNSA. V gave up 3 bases and J gave up 3 bases, with 21 bases separating them. The CDR3 spells CASSLGQMRAGSYEQYF. Written as DNA, the CDR3 is TGTGCCAGCAGCTTGGGTCAAATGAGGGCGGGGAGCTACGAGCAGTACTTC.

This clonotype has more than one count but fewer than ten. The chain links TRBV7-2 to TRBJ1-1; D is possibly TRBD1 (5 bases). Germline assignment: CDR1 SGHTA and CDR2 FQGNSA. This CDR3 is built from 17 residues. V lost 2 bases to trimming and J lost 3 bases, with 19 bases between them. The CDR3 sequence: CASSLTPREGRYTEAFF. CDR3 nucleotide sequence: TGTGCCAGCAGCTTAACCCCCAGAGAGGGGAGATACACTGAAGCTTTCTTT.